These 12 T cell receptor beta chains came from one sample sequenced in a study of graft-versus-host responses after intestinal transplantation. Their antigens remain unidentified. Using immunoSEQ multiplex PCR, the repertoire was profiled, and TCRdb retains in-frame clones only, with some absent. This sample carries 85,000 to 100,000 clones, approximately 90% of them seen once, and the ten largest clones take about 0.073%. Source: unstimulated CD8+ T cells sorted from spleen or lymph node cells, taken before transplant. These receptors all stem from a human donor who was the organ donor for an intestinal transplant.

This clone was recorded a few times. V and J are TRBV25-1 and TRBJ2-7, with 8 bases lining up with TRBD2. Germline CDR1 and CDR2: MGHDK and SYGVNS. J gave up 2 bases and V 6 bases, and 9 bases lay outside the gene matches. The CDR3 runs 15 residues. As DNA, the CDR3 is TGTGCCAGCAGCCACGGGGGGGCTTCGACCTACGAGCAGTACTTC. This gives the protein CASSHGGASTYEQYF.

The V call is TRBV28, the J call TRBJ2-1; 16 bases agree with TRBD2. Germline values: CDR1 MDHEN, CDR2 SYDVKM. CDR3 size: 18 residues. V dropped 4 bases and J dropped 12; count of bases not matched to a gene: 15. The CDR3 here is CASSSAGLAGGLRLVQFF. DNA of the CDR3: TGTGCCAGCAGTTCCGCGGGACTAGCGGGAGGGCTGAGATTGGTGCAGTTCTTC.

The chain joins TRBV19 to TRBJ1-2; weak D call: TRBD1 (6 bases). The CDR3 has 14 residues. Trimming stripped 5 bases from V and 4 bases from J, with 14 bases between. The germline gives CDR1 LNHDA, CDR2 SQIVND (reference sequence). The CDR3 sequence is CASSPRTAIYGYTF. Written as DNA, the CDR3 is TGTGCCAGTAGTCCCCGGACAGCTATCTATGGCTACACCTTC.

The chain combines TRBV7-8 with TRBJ2-7; the match to TRBD1 covers 11 bases. The CDR3 runs 15 residues. The V gene's germline CDR1 is SGHVS and CDR2 FQNEAQ. Unmatched junction bases numbered 6, after V lost 3 bases and J lost 5 bases. The chain's CDR3 is CASSFSGQGVDEQYF. The CDR3 region has the DNA TGTGCCAGCAGCTTCTCGGGACAGGGGGTCGACGAGCAGTACTTC.

This chain links TRBV30 with TRBJ2-7; 9 nucleotides match TRBD1. Trimming at V came to 4 bases and at J to 8 bases, leaving 9 bases not matched to a gene. This CDR3 has 13 amino acids. The V gene's germline CDR1 is GTSNPN and CDR2 SVGIG (reference sequence). CDR3 in amino acids: CAWNENRGQQQYF. CDR3 in DNA: TGTGCCTGGAACGAGAACAGGGGGCAACAGCAGTACTTC.

The chain recombines TRBV28 with TRBJ2-3; 8 bases line up with TRBD2. CDR3 length: 15 amino acids. The germline V gene has CDR1 MDHEN and CDR2 SYDVKM. The junction had 11 bases not matched to a gene; V was cut back by 6 bases and J by 6 bases. The CDR3 loop is CASSYSPGLEDTQYF. The DNA of the CDR3 is TGTGCCAGCAGCTACTCCCCGGGACTAGAGGATACGCAGTATTTT.

This CDR3 is CASSIDQEGLAGYNEQFF. CDR3 nucleotides: TGTGCCAGTAGTATAGATCAAGAGGGACTAGCGGGATACAATGAGCAGTTCTTC. The genes are TRBV19 and TRBJ2-1; 13 bases match TRBD2. V shed 0 bases, J shed 4 bases, and the junction held 6 bases outside the gene matches. This CDR3 has 18 residues. From germline, CDR1 is LNHDA and CDR2 SQIVND (reference sequence).

This chain links TRBV11-2 with TRBJ2-5; 9 bases are shared with TRBD2. This CDR3 spans 16 amino acids. V shed 5 bases, J shed 5 bases, and the junction held 12 bases outside the gene matches. Germline lookup yields CDR1 SGHAT and CDR2 FQNNGV. Here the CDR3 DNA reads TGTGCCAGCAGCGGACGTAGCGGGGGTTGGAGTGAGACCCAGTACTTC. It translates to CASSGRSGGWSETQYF.

The chain employs TRBV5-1 and TRBJ2-1, with unresolved D. Germline V gene data show CDR1 as SGHRS and CDR2 as YFSETQ. This CDR3 spans 18 amino acids. V lost 3 bases, J lost 4 bases, and 23 bases lay in between. The CDR3 coding sequence is TGCGCCAGCAGCTCGCCCGAGTCCAAGCCAAGAGTGTACAATGAGCAGTTCTTC. Translation gives CASSSPESKPRVYNEQFF.

The chain has TRBV10-3 and TRBJ2-1; 7 bases line up with TRBD1. The CDR3 runs to 15 residues. In germline, CDR1 is ENHRY, CDR2 SYGVKD. Trimming cost V 8 bases and J 6 bases; bases outside gene matches: 13. CDR3 region: CAIGSEQGPSNEQFF. The CDR3 bases are TGTGCCATCGGGTCGGAACAGGGGCCCAGCAATGAGCAGTTCTTC.

The chain recombines TRBV27 with TRBJ2-1; 12 bases map to TRBD2. J lost 4 bases, V lost 5 bases, and 9 bases had no gene match. The V gene's germline CDR1 is MNHEY and CDR2 SMNVEV (reference sequence). CDR3 size: 17 residues. For the CDR3, the DNA is TGTGCCAGCAGTAGGGCTAGCGGGAGGGCCTGGTACAATGAGCAGTTCTTC. Translated, it gives CASSRASGRAWYNEQFF.

The chain joins TRBV6-6 to TRBJ2-5; 11 nucleotides align to TRBD2. The V gene's germline CDR1 is MNHNY and CDR2 SVGAGI (reference sequence). This CDR3 region has 16 residues. V shed 0 bases, J shed 1 base, and the junction held 1 base outside the gene matches. Written as DNA, the CDR3 is TGTGCCAGCAGTTACTCGCTAGCGGGGGGCCAAGAGACCCAGTACTTC. Protein product: CASSYSLAGGQETQYF.